These 32 T cell receptor beta chains came from one sample sequenced in a study of Tregs in tolerant kidney transplant recipients. Here immunoSEQ multiplex PCR was the method, and the copy in TCRdb shows in-frame clones only, minus some. The sample contains more than 95,000 clones, roughly 92% of which appear only once. Sequenced input: CD4+ T cells from blood. The receptors shown here come from a human donor in good health.

The chain combines TRBV6-5 with TRBJ1-2, with TRBD1 matching over 9 bases. CDR3 length: 14 amino acids. Germline V gene sequence: CDR1 MNHEY, CDR2 SVGAGI. J was trimmed by 7 bases and V by 2 bases; bases with no gene match: 5. In DNA, the CDR3 is TGTGCCAGCAGTTACGGGGACAGGGCGGTTGGCTACACCTTC. Protein product: CASSYGDRAVGYTF.

The genes are TRBV6-1 and TRBJ1-5, with D unresolved. Per the germline V gene, CDR1 is MNHNS and CDR2 is SASEGT. The germline V and J ends were trimmed by 4 bases and 4 bases, with 17 bases remaining between them. This CDR3 has 16 amino acids. The CDR3 DNA sequence: TGTGCCAGCAGTGTAAAGACCAGCGCCAATAATCAGCCCCAGCATTTT. Its protein product is CASSVKTSANNQPQHF.

This clone is a singleton in its sample. Compared with germline, one end of the junction differs, possibly owing to a read error. V is TRBV7-7 and J is TRBJ1-5; 8 positions agree with TRBD1. Germline V gene sequence: CDR1 SSHAT, CDR2 FNYEAQ (reference sequence). This CDR3 is built from 20 residues. The CDR3 loop reads CASRLRADRVFSLGYQPQHF. The CDR3 DNA reads TGTGCTAGCAGGCTCAGAGCGGACAGGGTTTTCTCCTTGGGTTATCAGCCCCAGCATTTT.

DNA of the CDR3: TGTGCCAGCAGGTCGGGATCAGGGAACACTGAAGCTTTCTTT. Protein sequence: CASRSGSGNTEAFF. The chain uses TRBV6-6 and TRBJ1-1; D is ambiguous. CDR3 length equals 14 residues. V was cut by 6 bases and J by 1 base, with 12 bases left in between. Germline V lookup: CDR1 MNHNY, CDR2 SVGAGI (reference sequence).

This chain joins TRBV5-1 and TRBJ1-2; 11 positions match TRBD1. The CDR3 has 14 residues. Germline V gene sequence: CDR1 SGHRS, CDR2 YFSETQ. The V and J ends lost 0 bases and 10 bases, in that order; junction bases with no gene match: 5. DNA for the CDR3: TGCGCCAGCAGCTTGGCGGGGACAGGGGGTCCCTACACCTTC. It translates to CASSLAGTGGPYTF. Looking up the rest from reference TRBV5-1 and TRBJ1-2 gives the full variable domain: KAGVTQTPRYLIKTRGQQVTLSCSPISGHRSVSWYQQTPGQGLQFLFEYFSETQRNKGNFPGRFSGRQFSNSRSEMNVSTLELGDSALYLCASSLAGTGGPYTFGSGTRLTVV.

The chain combines TRBV6-6 with TRBJ2-1; the D is unclear. Germline CDR1 reads MNHNY; CDR2 reads SVGAGI (reference sequence). The CDR3 is 13 residues long. The germline V and J ends were trimmed by 10 bases and 3 bases, with 13 bases remaining between them. This CDR3 reads CATQWPIYNEQFF. CDR3 nucleotides: TGTGCCACCCAATGGCCTATCTACAATGAGCAGTTCTTC.

The chain couples TRBV7-9 to TRBJ1-1, with D perhaps matching TRBD1 (5 bases). Germline loops: CDR1 SEHNR, CDR2 FQNEAQ (reference sequence). Trimming removed 5 bases from V and 11 bases from J, with 18 bases in between. This CDR3 region has 13 residues. CDR3 sequence (DNA): TGTGCCAGCAGCGCCTTAGATTGGGGCGAGGCTTTCTTT. It specifies CASSALDWGEAFF.

J is TRBJ1-2 and V is TRBV14; D uncertain. This CDR3 is built from 12 residues. Trimming took off 1 base at V and 5 bases at J, with 5 bases between the two ends. Germline V gene lookup returns CDR1 SGHDN and CDR2 FVKESK. CDR3 residues: CASSQALYGYTF. In DNA form, the CDR3 reads TGTGCCAGCAGCCAAGCTCTTTATGGCTACACCTTC.

The chain recombines TRBV10-3 with TRBJ1-1; D not certain. Per germline, CDR1 ENHRY and CDR2 SYGVKD. The CDR3 has 13 residues. The germline V and J ends were trimmed by 4 bases and 1 base, with 7 bases remaining between them. This chain's CDR3 is CAISVQSNTEAFF. DNA for the CDR3: TGTGCCATCAGTGTACAGTCGAACACTGAAGCTTTCTTT.

This rearrangement joins TRBV13 to TRBJ1-2; D is ambiguous. CDR1 PRHDT and CDR2 FYEKMQ come from the germline V gene (reference sequence). CDR3 length: 17 residues. V gave up 5 bases and J gave up 3 bases, with 22 bases separating them. The CDR3 loop reads CASSKRNGHLLDYGYTF. CDR3 in DNA: TGTGCCAGCAGCAAACGTAACGGGCACCTCTTAGACTATGGCTACACCTTC.

The rearrangement joins TRBV10-2 to TRBJ2-5; maybe TRBD1 (5 bases). Per germline, CDR1 WSHSY and CDR2 SAAADI. The CDR3 covers 15 residues. With 2 bases removed from V and 1 base from J, the gap between germline ends came to 11 bases. As DNA, the CDR3 is TGCGCCAGCAGTGAGGGTGGGGCAGGCCAAGAGACCCAGTACTTC. Its translation is CASSEGGAGQETQYF.

The genes are TRBV6-6 and TRBJ2-7; 8 positions agree with TRBD1. This CDR3 has 15 residues. Per the germline V gene, CDR1 is MNHNY and CDR2 is SVGAGI (reference sequence). With V trimmed by 5 bases and J by 1 base, 7 bases remained unmatched. The CDR3 is CASSPTHRGSYEQYF. DNA for the CDR3: TGTGCCAGCAGTCCGACTCACAGGGGGTCCTACGAGCAGTACTTC.

This clone came up once. The rearrangement links TRBV7-9 to TRBJ1-2; TRBD1 agrees at 9 bases. CDR1 SEHNR and CDR2 FQNEAQ come from the germline V gene (reference sequence). With V trimmed by 5 bases and J by 7 bases, 8 bases remained unmatched. CDR3 length equals 14 residues. The CDR3, as DNA: TGTGCCAGCAGCATCGGGACAGGGAGTACTGGCTACACCTTC. Amino acid sequence: CASSIGTGSTGYTF. The full variable domain, its missing parts supplied by reference TRBV7-9 and TRBJ1-2, is DTGVSQNPRHKITKRGQNVTFRCDPISEHNRLYWYRQTLGQGPEFLTYFQNEAQLEKSRLLSDRFSAERPKGSFSTLEIQRTEQGDSAMYLCASSIGTGSTGYTFGSGTRLTVV.

The chain employs TRBV30 and TRBJ1-3; unclear D gene. Trimming stripped 4 bases from V and 4 bases from J, with 8 bases between. The CDR3 consists of 12 residues. Germline lookup yields CDR1 GTSNPN and CDR2 SVGIG (reference sequence). CDR3 in amino acids: CAWTDPGNTIYF. The DNA of the CDR3 is TGTGCCTGGACTGACCCGGGAAACACCATATATTTT.

This rearrangement joins TRBV19 to TRBJ1-5; the match to TRBD1 covers 11 bases. This CDR3 has 17 residues. Germline V gives CDR1 LNHDA, CDR2 SQIVND (reference sequence). With V trimmed by 3 bases and J by 2 bases, 6 bases remained unmatched. Here the CDR3 DNA reads TGTGCCAGTAGTATTAGGACAGGGGGCGACGGCAATCAGCCCCAGCATTTT. It encodes CASSIRTGGDGNQPQHF.

The V gene is TRBV19, the J gene TRBJ1-1; the D is unclear. CDR1 LNHDA and CDR2 SQIVND come from the germline V gene (reference sequence). V was cut by 5 bases and J by 1 base, with 11 bases left in between. The CDR3 consists of 14 residues. The CDR3 loop is CASSPPTTNTEAFF. CDR3 nucleotide sequence: TGTGCCAGTAGTCCCCCGACGACGAACACTGAAGCTTTCTTT.

The chain carries TRBV9 and TRBJ2-3, with 9 positions matching TRBD2. Per germline, CDR1 SGDLS and CDR2 YYNGEE. This CDR3 spans 15 amino acids. The ends lost 0 bases at V and 5 bases at J; junction bases unmatched: 4. The CDR3 bases are TGTGCCAGCAGCGTAGGCGGGAGGGGGGTAGATACGCAGTATTTT. It yields the protein CASSVGGRGVDTQYF. Variable domain in full (rest from reference TRBV9 and TRBJ2-3): DSGVTQTPKHLITATGQRVTLRCSPRSGDLSVYWYQQSLDQGLQFLIQYYNGEERAKGNILERFSAQQFPDLHSELNLSSLELGDSALYFCASSVGGRGVDTQYFGPGTRLTVL.

Only one count was recorded for this clone. This sequence joins TRBV4-1 and TRBJ2-5; 11 positions match TRBD2. V shed 4 bases, J shed 5 bases, and the junction held 9 bases outside the gene matches. Germline CDR1 MGHRA, CDR2 YSYEKL. This CDR3 has 16 residues. CDR3 bases: TGCGCCAGCAGCCCCGTGACTAGCGGGGTGTCGGAGACCCAGTACTTC. Protein product: CASSPVTSGVSETQYF.

The DNA of the CDR3 is TGTGCCAGCTCATTCGGGACAGGGCAGAATTCACCCCTCCACTTT. Protein product: CASSFGTGQNSPLHF. This chain links TRBV18 with TRBJ1-6; 9 nucleotides agree with TRBD1. V dropped 5 bases and J dropped 7; count of bases not matched to a gene: 6. This CDR3 is 15 amino acids long. Germline lookup yields CDR1 KGHSH and CDR2 LQKENI.

The chain has TRBV12-2 and TRBJ2-5; the table's D call, TRBD2, has no DNA check behind it. TRBV12-2 is a pseudogene locus. The CDR3 is made up of 17 amino acids. The CDR3: CARSLVVERGGWETQYF. The CDR3 region has the DNA TGTGCAAGATCCCTCGTGGTAGAGCGGGGGGGCTGGGAGACCCAGTACTTC.

CDR3: CASTRQGNTEAFF. CDR3 DNA sequence: TGTGCCAGCACCCGACAGGGGAACACTGAAGCTTTCTTT. The gene calls are TRBV27 and TRBJ1-1; TRBD1 aligns across 7 bases. V shed 7 bases, J shed 1 base, and the junction held 3 bases outside the gene matches. The CDR3 has 13 amino acids. Per germline, CDR1 MNHEY and CDR2 SMNVEV (reference sequence).

V usage is TRBV6-5 and J usage is TRBJ1-1, with TRBD1 identical over 9 bases. CDR1 is MNHEY, CDR2 SVGAGI, per germline. This CDR3 has 16 residues. V shed 4 bases, J shed 5 bases, and the junction held 11 bases outside the gene matches. This chain's CDR3 is CASSFAPGQGRTEAFF. The CDR3 nucleotides read TGTGCCAGCAGTTTCGCCCCGGGACAGGGAAGGACTGAAGCTTTCTTT.

The chain combines TRBV7-8 with TRBJ1-2; TRBD1 matches at 9 bases. CDR3 length: 14 amino acids. V lost 2 bases to trimming and J lost 8 bases; unmatched junction nucleotides: 6. Germline CDR1 reads SGHVS; CDR2 reads FQNEAQ. The CDR3 DNA reads TGTGCCAGCAGCTTACGCGACAGGGGGTGGGGCTACACCTTC. Translated: CASSLRDRGWGYTF.

This chain joins TRBV13 and TRBJ2-3, with D possibly matching TRBD2 (5 bases). Germline V gene sequence: CDR1 PRHDT, CDR2 FYEKMQ (reference sequence). CDR3 length: 17 amino acids. The ends were cut back, 0 bases at V and 1 base at J, with 14 bases in the middle. CDR3 protein: CASSLGQAGLGTDTQYF. The CDR3 DNA is TGTGCCAGCAGCTTAGGCCAGGCGGGCCTCGGCACAGATACGCAGTATTTT.

This chain uses TRBV7-3 with TRBJ2-3, with unresolved D. The CDR3 extends over 13 amino acids. Trimming removed 5 bases at V and 3 bases at J, with 9 bases between. Germline V gives CDR1 SGHTA, CDR2 FQGTGA. CDR3 region: CASSDLGTDTQYF. DNA for the CDR3: TGTGCCAGCAGCGACCTGGGGACAGATACGCAGTATTTT. The entire variable domain, with the rest obtained from reference TRBV7-3 and TRBJ2-3, is as follows: GAGVSQTPSNKVTEKGKYVELRCDPISGHTALYWYRQSLGQGPEFLIYFQGTGAADDSGLPNDRFFAVRPEGSVSTLKIQRTERGDSAVYLCASSDLGTDTQYFGPGTRLTVL.

The chain's CDR3 is CASSEGGYEQYF. DNA for the CDR3: TGTGCCAGCAGTGAAGGGGGGTACGAGCAGTACTTC. The genes are TRBV6-1 and TRBJ2-7; tentatively, D is TRBD1 or TRBD2 (5 bases each). The V end lost 1 base, the J end lost 4 bases, and 5 bases lay between the germline ends. Germline-derived CDR1 and CDR2 are MNHNS and SASEGT. The CDR3 covers 12 residues.

V is TRBV15 and J is TRBJ2-3; 10 positions agree with TRBD2. J gave up 2 bases and V 7 bases, and 9 bases lay outside the gene matches. This CDR3 is 16 amino acids long. Per the germline V gene, CDR1 is LNHNV and CDR2 is YYDKDF (reference sequence). CDR3 loop: CATIQLAGRSTDTQYF. DNA of the CDR3: TGTGCCACCATTCAACTAGCGGGAAGGTCCACAGATACGCAGTATTTT.

The chain has TRBV10-3 and TRBJ1-4; 8 positions agree with TRBD1. The V and J ends lost 10 bases and 7 bases, in that order; junction bases with no gene match: 11. This CDR3 has 14 amino acids. The germline gives CDR1 ENHRY, CDR2 SYGVKD. CDR3 sequence reads: CASRTGGRSEKLFF. For the CDR3, the DNA is TGTGCCAGTAGAACAGGGGGTAGGAGTGAAAAACTGTTTTTT.

V gene TRBV2 combines with J gene TRBJ2-2; D possibly corresponds to TRBD2 (5 bases). Germline V gene lookup returns CDR1 SNHLY and CDR2 FYNNEI. The CDR3 is 13 amino acids. V lost 4 bases, J lost 3 bases, and 6 bases lay in between. CDR3 region: CASSGRDTGELFF. The CDR3 DNA is TGTGCCAGCAGTGGGCGGGACACCGGGGAGCTGTTTTTT.

The V gene is TRBV6-5, the J gene TRBJ1-1; D gene unclear. This CDR3 contains 13 residues. Germline V gene data show CDR1 as MNHEY and CDR2 as SVGAGI. The V and J ends lost 6 bases and 3 bases respectively, with 11 bases between them. CDR3 sequence: CASSQDLYTEAFF. The CDR3 region has the DNA TGTGCCAGCAGCCAGGACTTATACACTGAAGCTTTCTTT.

CDR3 sequence: CATSRGDPKNIQYF. Here the CDR3 DNA reads TGTGCCACCAGCAGGGGGGACCCAAAGAACATTCAGTACTTC. This chain links TRBV15 with TRBJ2-4; D tentatively fits TRBD1 or TRBD2 (5 bases each). V lost 3 bases and J lost 7, with 13 bases in between. Germline lookup yields CDR1 LNHNV and CDR2 YYDKDF (reference sequence). The CDR3 extends over 14 amino acids.

J is TRBJ2-1 and V is TRBV7-3, with TRBD1 matching 7 bases. Per the germline V gene, CDR1 is SGHTA and CDR2 is FQGTGA. V was pared by 5 bases and J by 5 bases, with 12 bases of the junction left unmatched. The CDR3 length is 16 residues. CDR3 coding DNA: TGTGCCAGCAGCATACTTCCGCTTAGGGGGCACAATGAGCAGTTCTTC. It specifies CASSILPLRGHNEQFF. Full variable domain (outside the CDR3, taken from reference TRBV7-3 and TRBJ2-1): GAGVSQTPSNKVTEKGKYVELRCDPISGHTALYWYRQSLGQGPEFLIYFQGTGAADDSGLPNDRFFAVRPEGSVSTLKIQRTERGDSAVYLCASSILPLRGHNEQFFGPGTRLTVL.